The next 25 T cell receptor beta chains were all read from a single sample in a study of blood T cell repertoires in COVID-19. The repertoire was sequenced with immunoSEQ multiplex PCR; TCRdb's copy has only in-frame clones and lacks some. The sample yields approximately 88,000 clones, about 80% seen once. The sample consisted of peripheral blood. The receptors derive from a human donor in a cohort sampled during active COVID-19.

In this sample, this clone turned up once. The V gene is TRBV18, the J gene TRBJ2-5; 13 nucleotides line up with TRBD2. V lost 5 bases, J lost 5 bases, and 2 bases stayed unmatched. CDR1 is KGHSH, CDR2 LQKENI, per germline. CDR3 length equals 14 residues. The CDR3: CASSSLAGGETQYF. CDR3 DNA sequence: TGTGCCAGCTCATCACTAGCGGGAGGGGAGACCCAGTACTTC. Looking up the rest from reference TRBV18 and TRBJ2-5 gives the full variable domain: NAGVMQNPRHLVRRRGQEARLRCSPMKGHSHVYWYRQLPEEGLKFMVYLQKENIIDESGMPKERFSAEFPKEGPSILRIQQVVRGDSAAYFCASSSLAGGETQYFGPGTRLLVL.

This chain uses TRBV6-2 or TRBV6-3 with TRBJ2-1; the match to TRBD2 covers 13 bases. V lost 4 bases and J lost 9; bases outside the gene matches: 9. Germline CDR1 and CDR2: MNHEY and SVGEGT. The CDR3 totals 16 residues. The CDR3 DNA sequence: TGTGCCAGCAGTTCCTTCACTAGCGGGAGGGCAGGTGAGCAGTTCTTC. It encodes CASSSFTSGRAGEQFF.

This clone has only one observation. The chain combines TRBV7-8 with TRBJ2-4, with 7 bases aligning to TRBD1. This CDR3 has 18 amino acids. The V gene's germline CDR1 is SGHVS and CDR2 FQNEAQ. V was clipped by 4 bases and J by 0 bases; unmatched bases: 12. CDR3 in amino acids: CASSSTNRQGIAKNIQYF. CDR3 nucleotide sequence: TGTGCCAGCAGCTCAACAAACCGACAGGGAATAGCCAAAAACATTCAGTACTTC.

The rearrangement uses TRBV4-3 and TRBJ1-5, with TRBD1 matching 10 bases. Germline V CDR1 and CDR2: LGHNA, YSLEER. The CDR3 consists of 15 residues. Trimming cost V 1 base and J 6 bases; bases outside gene matches: 3. The CDR3 coding sequence is TGCGCCAGCAGCCAAGGGACAGGGGGAGGTCAGCCCCAGCATTTT. Protein: CASSQGTGGGQPQHF.

CDR3: CASSLGLRLAGGNYEQYF. The CDR3 coding sequence is TGTGCCAGCAGCTTAGGATTAAGACTAGCGGGAGGGAACTACGAGCAGTACTTC. The V gene is TRBV7-2, the J gene TRBJ2-7; 14 bases match TRBD2. The CDR3 spans 18 residues. Germline loops: CDR1 SGHTA, CDR2 FQGNSA. J was trimmed by 3 bases and V by 1 base; bases with no gene match: 8.

The rearrangement uses TRBV4-2 and TRBJ2-7; D unresolved. The CDR3 length is 15 residues. The V and J ends lost 0 bases and 3 bases respectively, with 12 bases between them. Looked up from germline, CDR1 is LGHNA and CDR2 is YNFKEQ. The chain's CDR3 is CASSQENAEIYEQYF. DNA of the CDR3: TGTGCCAGCAGCCAAGAGAACGCTGAGATCTACGAGCAGTACTTC.

The chain couples TRBV7-2 to TRBJ2-2; D remains unclear. The germline V gene encodes CDR1 SGHTA and CDR2 FQGNSA. The V end lost 5 bases, the J end lost 4 bases, and 14 bases lay between the germline ends. The CDR3 length is 15 residues. CDR3 in DNA: TGTGCCAGCAGCCCCTCGTCCTCCCGCACCGGGGAGCTGTTTTTT. This sequence encodes CASSPSSSRTGELFF.

The V call is TRBV2, the J call TRBJ1-3; D is ambiguous. The V gene lost 4 bases and the J gene lost 9 bases, with 16 bases spanning the gap. The CDR3 is made up of 14 amino acids. CDR1 is SNHLY, CDR2 FYNNEI, per germline. DNA for the CDR3: TGTGCCAGCAGTGTAGCGGAGTCCCGTGGCACCATATATTTT. Amino acids: CASSVAESRGTIYF.

The chain links TRBV5-8 to TRBJ1-2; weak D call: TRBD1 (5 bases). The CDR3 runs to 16 residues. Germline V gene sequence: CDR1 SGHTS, CDR2 YDEGEE. Trimming cost V 1 base and J 5 bases, with 18 bases left between them. The CDR3 bases are TGTGCCAGCAGCTTGAGGGTCCAGGGCATCGGTTATGGCTACACCTTC. Protein: CASSLRVQGIGYGYTF. The entire variable domain, with the rest obtained from reference TRBV5-8 and TRBJ1-2, is as follows: EAGVTQSPTHLIKTRGQQATLRCSPISGHTSVYWYQQALGLGLQFLLWYDEGEERNRGNFPPRFSGRQFPNYSSELNVNALELEDSALYLCASSLRVQGIGYGYTFGSGTRLTVV.

V usage is TRBV7-9 and J usage is TRBJ2-4; TRBD1 agrees at 9 bases. The CDR3 contains 15 residues. Losses at the gene ends were 8 bases for V and 2 bases for J; bases not matched to a gene: 7. CDR1 and CDR2 (germline): SEHNR, FQNEAQ (reference sequence). The CDR3: CASGRTGVPKNIQYF. CDR3 DNA sequence: TGTGCCAGCGGACGGACAGGGGTTCCCAAAAACATTCAGTACTTC.

The chain joins TRBV5-4 to TRBJ1-5; the match to TRBD1 covers 7 bases. The CDR3 covers 15 residues. Per the germline V gene, CDR1 is SGHNT and CDR2 is YYREEE (reference sequence). J lost 6 bases, V lost 0 bases, and 6 bases had no gene match. The CDR3 region is CASSLGQGKGQPQHF. CDR3 bases: TGTGCCAGCAGCTTGGGACAGGGTAAGGGTCAGCCCCAGCATTTT.

The chain has TRBV4-2 and TRBJ2-3; 7 bases align to TRBD1. Trimming at V came to 4 bases and at J to 4 bases, leaving 2 bases not matched to a gene. Germline V gene lookup returns CDR1 LGHNA and CDR2 YNFKEQ. The CDR3 length is 13 residues. CDR3 loop: CASSRDRADTQYF. Written as DNA, the CDR3 is TGTGCCAGCAGCCGGGACAGAGCAGATACGCAGTATTTT.

This clone has just one count. The V and J genes are TRBV6-5 and TRBJ1-6, with TRBD1 matching over 9 bases. In germline, CDR1 is MNHEY, CDR2 SVGAGI. Trimming took 0 bases from V and 8 from J; bases not matched to a gene: 5. The CDR3 has 16 residues. CDR3 DNA sequence: TGTGCCAGCAGTTACTCGTTGGGACAGGGAGATTCACCCCTCCACTTT. Translated, it gives CASSYSLGQGDSPLHF.

This clone was counted a few times. The chain couples TRBV29-1 to TRBJ1-2, with 8 bases matching TRBD1. The V segment lost 7 bases and the J segment 4 bases; nucleotides outside the gene matches: 8. The germline CDR1 and CDR2 sequences are SQVTM and ANQGSEA. The CDR3 has 13 amino acids. CDR3 coding DNA: TGCAGCGCTACAGGGGGTATGGGCTATGGCTACACCTTC. Translated, it gives CSATGGMGYGYTF.

V is TRBV19 and J is TRBJ2-1; TRBD2 might be the D (7 bases). CDR3 size: 16 residues. Trimming left V 6 bases short and J 2 bases short, with 17 bases between. Germline CDR1 reads LNHDA; CDR2 reads SQIVND (reference sequence). This chain's CDR3 is CASSTERGRAYNEQFF. The CDR3 region has the DNA TGTGCCAGTAGCACCGAAAGGGGGAGGGCCTACAATGAGCAGTTCTTC.

This clone was seen only a few times. J is TRBJ1-2 and V is TRBV7-9, with D maybe TRBD1 (6 bases). The CDR3 has 14 residues. Germline V gives CDR1 SEHNR, CDR2 FQNEAQ (reference sequence). V lost 1 base and J lost 8, with 14 bases in between. The CDR3 loop is CASSLESGHGGYTF. The CDR3 coding sequence is TGTGCCAGCAGCTTAGAGTCGGGACATGGGGGCTACACCTTC.

The chain links TRBV7-6 to TRBJ1-5; a possible D gene is TRBD1 (6 bases). The V gene's germline CDR1 is SGHVS and CDR2 FNYEAQ. The CDR3 has 15 residues. V lost 6 bases to trimming and J lost 1 base, with 13 bases between them. CDR3 bases: TGTGCCAGCAGTCGACTACAGGGCAGCAATCAGCCCCAGCATTTT. It is translated as CASSRLQGSNQPQHF.

The chain carries TRBV24-1 and TRBJ2-1; D ambiguous. Germline CDR1 is KGHDR and CDR2 is SFDVKD. Trimming shortened V by 0 bases and J by 13 bases, and 6 bases separated the two germline ends. This CDR3 region has 11 residues. The CDR3: CATSDLTYQFF. The CDR3 region has the DNA TGTGCCACCAGTGATTTGACCTATCAGTTCTTC.

This chain uses TRBV7-9 with TRBJ2-5, with 9 bases fitting TRBD2. Trimming cost V 5 bases and J 7 bases; bases outside gene matches: 14. The CDR3 is 16 residues long. Germline CDR1 and CDR2: SEHNR and FQNEAQ (reference sequence). DNA of the CDR3: TGTGCCAGCAGCCCGGGGGCGGGAGGGCCACTTGGGACCCAGTACTTC. Translation: CASSPGAGGPLGTQYF.

The chain uses TRBV20-1 and TRBJ2-3; 7 nucleotides line up with TRBD2. Germline V gene data show CDR1 as DFQATT and CDR2 as SNEGSKA (reference sequence). V was pared by 3 bases and J by 2 bases, with 5 bases of the junction left unmatched. The CDR3 length is 14 residues. CDR3 amino acids: CSASSSGPTDTQYF. The DNA of the CDR3 is TGCAGTGCTAGTTCTAGCGGACCCACAGATACGCAGTATTTT.

The J gene is TRBJ1-3, the V gene TRBV6-5; no clear D. V was trimmed by 6 bases and J by 0 bases, leaving 9 bases between them. The CDR3 runs to 14 residues. The V gene's germline CDR1 is MNHEY and CDR2 SVGAGI. The CDR3 DNA reads TGTGCCAGCAGCACAGCTTTCTCTGGAAACACCATATATTTT. Protein product: CASSTAFSGNTIYF.

The genes are TRBV12-3 or TRBV12-4 and TRBJ2-5; weak D call: TRBD1 (5 bases). This CDR3 spans 13 amino acids. V lost 5 bases and J lost 5, with 12 bases in between. This CDR3 reads CASSPVGQETQYF. In DNA form, the CDR3 reads TGTGCCAGCAGTCCAGTGGGGCAGGAGACCCAGTACTTC.

CDR3 sequence (DNA): TGTGCCAGCAGCTTGGGGACTAGCGGGATCACCGCGAGCGACAATGAGCAGTTCTTC. The encoded protein is CASSLGTSGITASDNEQFF. The V call is TRBV5-8, the J call TRBJ2-1, with 12 bases aligning to TRBD2. CDR1 SGHTS and CDR2 YDEGEE come from the germline V gene. The junction had 12 bases not matched to a gene; V was cut back by 0 bases and J by 5 bases. The CDR3 extends over 19 amino acids.

This chain connects TRBV7-9 to TRBJ2-1; 9 positions agree with TRBD1. Trimming cost V 3 bases and J 7 bases; bases outside gene matches: 16. Per germline, CDR1 SEHNR and CDR2 FQNEAQ (reference sequence). This CDR3 region has 18 residues. For the CDR3, the DNA is TGTGCCAGCAGCTTGTTCTGGGGTCGGACAGGGGAAATAAATGAGCAGTTCTTC. It encodes CASSLFWGRTGEINEQFF.

The V gene is TRBV28, the J gene TRBJ1-6; maybe TRBD1 (5 bases). The CDR3 is 15 amino acids. The germline CDR1 and CDR2 sequences are MDHEN and SYDVKM. Trimming took 1 base from V and 9 from J, leaving 13 bases between them. CDR3 loop: CASSLSWQGVSPLHF. The DNA of the CDR3 is TGTGCCAGCAGTTTATCTTGGCAGGGTGTTTCACCCCTCCACTTT.